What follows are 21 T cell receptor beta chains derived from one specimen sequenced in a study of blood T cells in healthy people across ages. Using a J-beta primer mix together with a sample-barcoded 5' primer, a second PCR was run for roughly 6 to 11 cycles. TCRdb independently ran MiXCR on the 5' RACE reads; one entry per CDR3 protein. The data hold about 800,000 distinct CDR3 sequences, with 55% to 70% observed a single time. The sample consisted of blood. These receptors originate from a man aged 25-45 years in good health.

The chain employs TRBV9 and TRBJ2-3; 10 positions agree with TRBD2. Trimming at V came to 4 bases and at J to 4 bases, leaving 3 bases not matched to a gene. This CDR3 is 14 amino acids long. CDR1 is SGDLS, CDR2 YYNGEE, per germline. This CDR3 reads CASSISGRADTQYF. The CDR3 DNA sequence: TGTGCCAGCAGCATAAGCGGGAGGGCAGATACGCAGTATTTT.

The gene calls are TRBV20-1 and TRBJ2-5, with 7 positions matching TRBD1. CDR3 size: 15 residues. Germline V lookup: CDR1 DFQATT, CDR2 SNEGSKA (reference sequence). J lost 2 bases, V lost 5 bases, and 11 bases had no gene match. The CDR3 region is CSAVMTGLLQETQYF. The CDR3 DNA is TGCAGTGCTGTCATGACAGGGCTCCTACAAGAGACCCAGTACTTC.

As DNA, the CDR3 is TGTGCCAGCAGTCCACCGAACGGTAATGAAAAACTGTTTTTT. It specifies CASSPPNGNEKLFF. This chain uses TRBV7-9 with TRBJ1-4; D unresolved. V lost 6 bases and J 4 bases, leaving 12 bases between the germline ends. The CDR3 has 14 residues. CDR1 is SEHNR and CDR2 is FQNEAQ in the germline V gene (reference sequence).

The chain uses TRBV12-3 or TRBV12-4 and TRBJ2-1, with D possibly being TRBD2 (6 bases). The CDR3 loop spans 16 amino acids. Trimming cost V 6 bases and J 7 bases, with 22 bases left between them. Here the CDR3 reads CASRPDNRGLGNEQFF. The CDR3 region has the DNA TGTGCCAGCAGACCCGATAACCGGGGGTTGGGGAATGAGCAGTTCTTC.

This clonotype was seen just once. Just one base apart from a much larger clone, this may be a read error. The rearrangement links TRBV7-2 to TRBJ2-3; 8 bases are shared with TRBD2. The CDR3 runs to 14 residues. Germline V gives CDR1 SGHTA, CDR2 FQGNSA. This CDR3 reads CASSAGLVTDAQYF. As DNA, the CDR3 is TGTGCCAGCAGCGCGGGACTAGTAACAGATGCGCAGTATTTT.

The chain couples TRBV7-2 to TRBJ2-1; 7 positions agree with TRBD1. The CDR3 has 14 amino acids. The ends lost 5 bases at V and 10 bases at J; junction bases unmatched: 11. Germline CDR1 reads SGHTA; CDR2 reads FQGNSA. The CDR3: CASSPNWDRREQFF. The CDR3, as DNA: TGTGCCAGCAGCCCGAATTGGGACAGACGGGAGCAGTTCTTC.

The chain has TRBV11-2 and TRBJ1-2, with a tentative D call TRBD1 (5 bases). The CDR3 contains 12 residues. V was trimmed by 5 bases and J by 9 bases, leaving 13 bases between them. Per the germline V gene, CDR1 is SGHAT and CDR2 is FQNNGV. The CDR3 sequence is CASSIMGDSYTF. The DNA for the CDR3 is TGTGCCAGCAGCATTATGGGGGATAGCTACACCTTC. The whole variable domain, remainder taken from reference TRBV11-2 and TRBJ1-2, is EAGVAQSPRYKIIEKRQSVAFWCNPISGHATLYWYQQILGQGPKLLIQFQNNGVVDDSQLPKDRFSAERLKGVDSTLKIQPAKLEDSAVYLCASSIMGDSYTFGSGTRLTVV.

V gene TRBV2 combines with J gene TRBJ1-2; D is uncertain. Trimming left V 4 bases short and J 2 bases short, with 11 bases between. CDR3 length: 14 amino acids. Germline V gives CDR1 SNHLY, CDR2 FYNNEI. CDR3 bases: TGTGCCAGCAGTGCGGGCCAACCCAACTATGGCTACACCTTC. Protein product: CASSAGQPNYGYTF.

The CDR3 nucleotides read TGTGCCAGCTCACCGACAGCTAGCGGGCAAGAGACCCAGTACTTC. Encoded protein: CASSPTASGQETQYF. The chain recombines TRBV18 with TRBJ2-5; 8 bases align to TRBD2. After removal of 3 bases from V and 2 bases from J, the junction contained 5 bases not matched to a gene. Germline CDR1 KGHSH, CDR2 LQKENI. This CDR3 is 15 amino acids long.

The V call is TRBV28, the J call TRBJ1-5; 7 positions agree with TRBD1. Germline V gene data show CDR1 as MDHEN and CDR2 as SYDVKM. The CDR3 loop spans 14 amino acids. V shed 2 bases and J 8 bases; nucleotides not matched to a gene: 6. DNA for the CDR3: TGTGCCAGCAGTTTAACAGGGGAGAGCAAGCCCCAGCATTTT. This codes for CASSLTGESKPQHF. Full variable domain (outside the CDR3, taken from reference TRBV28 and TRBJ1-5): DVKVTQSSRYLVKRTGEKVFLECVQDMDHENMFWYRQDPGLGLRLIYFSYDVKMKEKGDIPEGYSVSREKKERFSLILESASTNQTSMYLCASSLTGESKPQHFGDGTRLSIL.

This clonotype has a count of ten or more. This CDR3 reads CASSLGGGPDTQYF. The CDR3 coding sequence is TGTGCCAGCAGTTTGGGCGGGGGACCAGATACGCAGTATTTT. This chain uses TRBV12-3 or TRBV12-4 with TRBJ2-3; 7 bases line up with TRBD2. The CDR3 has 14 amino acids. Trimming at V came to 3 bases and at J to 4 bases, leaving 4 bases not matched to a gene.

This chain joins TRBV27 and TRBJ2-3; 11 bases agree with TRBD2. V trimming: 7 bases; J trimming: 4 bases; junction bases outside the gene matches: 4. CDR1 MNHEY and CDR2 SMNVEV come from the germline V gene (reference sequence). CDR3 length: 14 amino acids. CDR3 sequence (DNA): TGTGCCAGCACCAGACTAGCGGGGTCAGATACGCAGTATTTT. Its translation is CASTRLAGSDTQYF.

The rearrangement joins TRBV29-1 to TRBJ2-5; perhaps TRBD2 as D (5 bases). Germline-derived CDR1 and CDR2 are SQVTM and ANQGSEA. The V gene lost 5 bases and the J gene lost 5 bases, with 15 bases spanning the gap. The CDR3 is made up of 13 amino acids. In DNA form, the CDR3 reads TGCAGCGTTCAGCCTAGAGGCGGGGAGACCCAGTACTTC. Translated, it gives CSVQPRGGETQYF.

The CDR3 region is CASSGGTSGRYYEQYF. The CDR3 DNA reads TGTGCCAGCAGCGGGGGGACTAGCGGGAGATATTACGAGCAGTACTTC. This chain uses TRBV7-2 with TRBJ2-7; 14 bases match TRBD2. This CDR3 is built from 16 residues. V lost 5 bases to trimming and J lost 4 bases; unmatched junction nucleotides: 7. CDR1 SGHTA and CDR2 FQGNSA come from the germline V gene.

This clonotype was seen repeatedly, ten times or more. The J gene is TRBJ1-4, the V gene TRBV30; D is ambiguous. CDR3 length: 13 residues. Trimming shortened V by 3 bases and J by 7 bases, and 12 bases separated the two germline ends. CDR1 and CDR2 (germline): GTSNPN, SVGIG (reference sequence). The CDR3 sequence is CAWRGRFGEKLFF. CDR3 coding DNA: TGTGCCTGGAGGGGCAGGTTTGGTGAAAAACTGTTTTTT.

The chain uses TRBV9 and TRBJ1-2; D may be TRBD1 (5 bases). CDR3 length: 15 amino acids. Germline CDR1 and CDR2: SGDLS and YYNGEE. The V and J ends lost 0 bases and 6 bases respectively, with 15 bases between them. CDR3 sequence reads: CASSVVTPGVDGYTF. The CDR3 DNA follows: TGTGCCAGCAGCGTAGTGACTCCGGGGGTGGATGGCTACACCTTC.

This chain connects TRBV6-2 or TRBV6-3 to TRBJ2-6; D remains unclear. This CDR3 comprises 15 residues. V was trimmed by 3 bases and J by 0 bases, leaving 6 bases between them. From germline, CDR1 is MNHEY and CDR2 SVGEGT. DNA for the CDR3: TGTGCCAGCAGTTATCGCAGCTCTGGGGCCAACGTCCTGACTTTC. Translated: CASSYRSSGANVLTF.

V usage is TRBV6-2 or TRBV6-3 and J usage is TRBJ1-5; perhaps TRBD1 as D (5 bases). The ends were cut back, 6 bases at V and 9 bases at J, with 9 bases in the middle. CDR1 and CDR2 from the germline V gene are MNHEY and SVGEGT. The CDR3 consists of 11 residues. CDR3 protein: CASRSGGPQHF. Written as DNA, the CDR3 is TGTGCCAGCAGGTCCGGGGGGCCCCAGCATTTT.

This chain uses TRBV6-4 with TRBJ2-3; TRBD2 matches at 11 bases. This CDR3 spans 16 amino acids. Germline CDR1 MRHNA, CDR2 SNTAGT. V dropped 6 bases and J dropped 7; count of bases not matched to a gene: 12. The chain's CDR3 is CASSHTSGSTIYTQYF. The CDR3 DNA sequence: TGTGCCAGCAGCCACACTAGCGGGAGTACCATATATACGCAGTATTTT.

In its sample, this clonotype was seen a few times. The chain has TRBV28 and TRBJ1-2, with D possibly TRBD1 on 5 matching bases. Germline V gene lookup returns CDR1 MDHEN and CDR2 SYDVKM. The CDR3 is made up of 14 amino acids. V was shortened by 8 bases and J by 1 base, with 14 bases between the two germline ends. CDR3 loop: CASLRSGINYGYTF. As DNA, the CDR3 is TGTGCCAGCCTGCGTTCAGGGATTAACTATGGCTACACCTTC.

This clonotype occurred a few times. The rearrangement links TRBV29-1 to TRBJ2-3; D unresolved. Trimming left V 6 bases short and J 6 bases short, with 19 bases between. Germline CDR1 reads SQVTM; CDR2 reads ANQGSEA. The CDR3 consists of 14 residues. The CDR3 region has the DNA TGCAGCGTACTTGACTCCTCCGAGTCGGATACGCAGTATTTT. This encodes CSVLDSSESDTQYF.